This T cell receptor (beta chain) was captured in a study of blood T cell repertoires in COVID-19. The CDR3 loop spans 15 amino acids. V shed 1 base and J 7 bases; nucleotides not matched to a gene: 7. The germline V gene encodes CDR1 LGHNA and CDR2 YNFKEQ. In the original processing: Estimates of nucleated cell counts were drawn from the amplification of reference gene primers. Here immunoSEQ multiplex PCR was the method, and the copy in TCRdb shows in-frame clones only, minus some. V and J calls and clone size follow that table, whereas D and trimming were derived from the DNA. The table lists about 220,000 clones, about 84% of them singletons, with about 13% in the top ten.

V gene TRBV4-2 combines with J gene TRBJ1-5; 7 nucleotides match TRBD1. This sequence was found in a human donor in a cohort sampled during active COVID-19. The material sequenced was peripheral blood. The CDR3 bases are TGTGCCAGCAGCCAAGCCCGACAGGGAAGGCAGCCCCAGCATTTT. Translation gives CASSQARQGRQPQHF.